A selection of T cell receptor beta chains follows, all from one sample in a study of shared clonotypes between healthy human individuals. Sequencing was performed with immunoSEQ multiplex PCR; in TCRdb, only in-frame clones are kept and a portion is missing. The sample comprises approximately 1.1 million clones, around 78% of which are singletons, and around 0.47% rests with the top ten. Sequencing was done on a sample of memory CD4+ T cells from PBMCs. The receptors come from a man between 18 and 29 years old in good health. Some clones in this sample may be carry-over from other donors' samples. CDR3s include the opening cysteine and the closing phenylalanine or tryptophan. The D gene is left open where the match is weak. Only some rows state a clone size, as once, few, many or a class for expanded clones.

TGTGCCAGCAGCCCCAGACTAGCGGGAGCAAATGAGCAGTTCTTC	CASSPRLAGANEQFF	15	few	TRBD2	TRBV7-8	TRBJ2-1
TGTGCCAGCAGTGCCGATGGCTATGGCTACACCTTC	CASSADGYGYTF	12	.	.	TRBV2	TRBJ1-2
TGTGCCGGCGGCAGTAGGGCTTTGAACACTGAAGCTTTCTTT	CAGGSRALNTEAFF	14	few	.	TRBV6-1	TRBJ1-1
TGTGCCAGCAGATGGAAATCAGGGGGTTATGGCTACACCTTC	CASRWKSGGYGYTF	14	.	TRBD1	TRBV5-6	TRBJ1-2
TGTGCCACCAGCAGAGATGGGGGGGACAGCCGACCTTACACCTTC	CATSRDGGDSRPYTF	15	few	TRBD1	TRBV15	TRBJ1-2
TGTGCCAGCAGATCCGGGACCTATGGCTACACCTTC	CASRSGTYGYTF	12	.	.	TRBV6-6	TRBJ1-2
TGCGCCAGCCATAGCCTACGGGGGGAGACCCAGTACTTC	CASHSLRGETQYF	13	.	.	TRBV5-1	TRBJ2-5
TGTGCCAGCAGCCAGCCGGACAGGATGAACACTGAAGCTTTCTTT	CASSQPDRMNTEAFF	15	.	TRBD1	TRBV4-2	TRBJ1-1
TGTGCCAGCAGTATGGGGACTAGCCCTTACAATGAGCAGTTCTTC	CASSMGTSPYNEQFF	15	once	TRBD2	TRBV27	TRBJ2-1
TGCGCCAGCAGTGAGTCCCCCCTTGGGTACACTGAAGCTTTCTTT	CASSESPLGYTEAFF	15	.	.	TRBV10-1	TRBJ1-1
TGTGCCAGCCTCAGGGAGTCCCAAGGCTACACCTTC	CASLRESQGYTF	12	.	.	TRBV6-1	TRBJ1-2
TGTGCCAGCAGTTTATCAGGGGGCGCTGGCAATCAGCCCCAGCATTTT	CASSLSGGAGNQPQHF	16	once	TRBD1	TRBV27	TRBJ1-5
TGTGCCAGCAGCAGACAAAAGACAGGGTTAGATACGCAGTATTTT	CASSRQKTGLDTQYF	15	.	TRBD1	TRBV28	TRBJ2-3
TGCGCCAGCAGCCAAGAGGGTCGGCCCACCCCCACCGGGGAGCTGTTTTTT	CASSQEGRPTPTGELFF	17	.	.	TRBV4-1	TRBJ2-2
TGTGCCAGCAGCCAAGATCCTCTAGCGGGAGGGCCAATAGATACGCAGTATTTT	CASSQDPLAGGPIDTQYF	18	.	TRBD2	TRBV4-2	TRBJ2-3
TGTGCTGCCGGGGGCAGGGGGCTCGGTGAAGGCTACACCTTC	CAAGGRGLGEGYTF	14	.	TRBD1	TRBV28	TRBJ1-2
TGTGCCAGCTCACCTACAAGGGGTAGCTACACCTTC	CASSPTRGSYTF	12	.	.	TRBV18	TRBJ1-2
TGTGCCAGCAGCTACGCGGGCTCCACAGATACGCAGTATTTT	CASSYAGSTDTQYF	14	.	.	TRBV2	TRBJ2-3
TGTGCCAGCTCACAGAATAGCGGGAGCTACAATGAGCAGTTCTTC	CASSQNSGSYNEQFF	15	.	TRBD2	TRBV18	TRBJ2-1
TGTGCCAGCAGCTTGGGGGGGGCTGGGGAAAAACTGTTTTTT	CASSLGGAGEKLFF	14	once	.	TRBV5-4	TRBJ1-4
TGTGCCAGCTCACGAAACCGGGACAGCATGAACACTGAAGCTTTCTTT	CASSRNRDSMNTEAFF	16	.	TRBD1	TRBV18	TRBJ1-1
TGTGCCAGCAGCAGGGGGACAGGCCGCACTGAAGCTTTCTTT	CASSRGTGRTEAFF	14	.	TRBD1	TRBV5-6	TRBJ1-1
TGTGCCAGAAGTCGAGGACTAGGCGAAGAGACCCAGTACTTC	CARSRGLGEETQYF	14	.	TRBD2	TRBV5-3	TRBJ2-5
TGTGCCTGGAGTGTACCGAGCAGGGACGTTAATGGCTACACCTTC	CAWSVPSRDVNGYTF	15	.	.	TRBV30	TRBJ1-2
TGTGCCTTCACCAGGGGGGTCGGACAGCCCCAGCATTTT	CAFTRGVGQPQHF	13	.	TRBD1	TRBV30	TRBJ1-5
TGTGCCAGCAGCTCCCAGCGGACCCAGTACTTC	CASSSQRTQYF	11	few	.	TRBV7-6	TRBJ2-5
TGTGCCAGCAGCCCTCGGGGAAACGCTGGAAACACCATATATTTT	CASSPRGNAGNTIYF	15	.	.	TRBV7-2	TRBJ1-3
TGTGCCAGCAGGCCGGGACAGGGGCACACTGAAGCTTTCTTT	CASRPGQGHTEAFF	14	.	TRBD1	TRBV28	TRBJ1-1
TGTGCCAGCAGCTTAAAGACGGTCCCAGGGGAGTACGAGCAGTACTTC	CASSLKTVPGEYEQYF	16	.	.	TRBV7-3	TRBJ2-7
TGTGCCAGCAGCTTTACAGCTAATAATGAAAAACTGTTTTTT	CASSFTANNEKLFF	14	.	.	TRBV7-2	TRBJ1-4
TGTGCCTGGTCAGGGACGGGCGTCCAGCCCCAGCATTTT	CAWSGTGVQPQHF	13	.	.	TRBV30	TRBJ1-5
TGTGCCTGGAGTGTACTTCACGGGGAGGGCTACACCTTC	CAWSVLHGEGYTF	13	.	.	TRBV30	TRBJ1-2
TGTGCCAGCAGCCCAGTGGCGCGGGGGTACAATGAGCAGTTCTTC	CASSPVARGYNEQFF	15	few	TRBD2	TRBV11-2	TRBJ2-1
TGTGCCAGCTCACCAGCGGGCGCAGGGTCGGAGACCCAGTACTTC	CASSPAGAGSETQYF	15	once	.	TRBV18	TRBJ2-5
TGTGCCAGCAGCTTTGGTCTGCACTACAATGAGCAGTTCTTC	CASSFGLHYNEQFF	14	.	.	TRBV5-4	TRBJ2-1
TGTGCCAGCAGCTTGGGGACAGGGTATGACGAGCAGTACTTC	CASSLGTGYDEQYF	14	.	TRBD1	TRBV5-5	TRBJ2-7
TGTGCCAGCAGTTACTCGGGGGCGGGCCATGAAAAACTGTTTTTT	CASSYSGAGHEKLFF	15	.	.	TRBV6-5	TRBJ1-4
TGTGCCAGCAGCTCCCCTCGGGGGGAGCTGTATGAGACCCAGTACTTC	CASSSPRGELYETQYF	16	.	TRBD2	TRBV11-2	TRBJ2-5
TGTGCCAGCAGCTCCCTGGGTGGGGAGGGGCCCCAGTACTTC	CASSSLGGEGPQYF	14	.	TRBD2	TRBV11-2	TRBJ2-5
TGTGCCAGCTCACCGCAAGGTCGGGGGGTTTACGAGCAGTACTTC	CASSPQGRGVYEQYF	15	.	TRBD2	TRBV6-5	TRBJ2-7
TGTGCCAGCAGCGGATGGACAGGGGCCTATGGCTACACCTTC	CASSGWTGAYGYTF	14	few	TRBD1	TRBV5-6	TRBJ1-2
TGCGCCAGCAGCCCGCCTGGAAGGGGATTAATCGGCTACACCTTC	CASSPPGRGLIGYTF	15	.	.	TRBV5-1	TRBJ1-2
TGTGCCAGCTCACCTTACTTGGATAGCGAGGAGACCCAGTACTTC	CASSPYLDSEETQYF	15	.	.	TRBV18	TRBJ2-5
TGCGCCAGCAGCCCGGGCCCGAGCTCCTACAATGAGCAGTTCTTC	CASSPGPSSYNEQFF	15	.	.	TRBV4-3	TRBJ2-1
TGCGCCAGCAGCTTGGAAATAGCGGGAGGGTTAAACATTCAGTACTTC	CASSLEIAGGLNIQYF	16	.	TRBD2	TRBV5-1	TRBJ2-4
TGTGCCAGCAGACCCACAGGTATGAACACTGAAGCTTTCTTT	CASRPTGMNTEAFF	14	.	.	TRBV28	TRBJ1-1
TGTGCCAGCAGCTTAGCGTTTTCGACGCGGGGGAAACTGTTTTTT	CASSLAFSTRGKLFF	15	once	.	TRBV7-2	TRBJ1-4
TGTGCCAGCAGTGTACGACATAGGGCTGACCAAGAGACCCAGTACTTC	CASSVRHRADQETQYF	16	once	.	TRBV6-1	TRBJ2-5
TGTGCCAGCAACCTACCGGACACTGAAGCTTTCTTT	CASNLPDTEAFF	12	few	.	TRBV6-1	TRBJ1-1
TGTGCCAGCAGTTTAGCCCCAGGGTCCCGATCCGCCCACGAGCAGTACTTC	CASSLAPGSRSAHEQYF	17	.	.	TRBV27	TRBJ2-7